This T cell receptor beta chain was retrieved from a study of blood T cell repertoires in COVID-19. Study-wide context: Some COVID-19 samples were acute and others convalescent; all came from the United States, Italy and Spain.

In germline, CDR1 is GTSNPN, CDR2 SVGIG (reference sequence). The CDR3 loop spans 13 amino acids. V lost 5 bases, J lost 3 bases, and 5 bases stayed unmatched. Authors' methods: Reference gene primer amplification gave nucleated cell count estimates. Sequencing used immunoSEQ multiplex PCR; TCRdb keeps in-frame clones, though not all of them. V, J and clone size are taken as reported in that table, and D and trimming were inferred from the DNA itself. The data show roughly 120,000 clones, about nine tenths seen once. Sequences were obtained from peripheral blood. This TCR was recovered from a man in his sixties with COVID-19, enrolled during active disease. The chain employs TRBV30 and TRBJ2-7; 9 positions match TRBD1. In DNA, the CDR3 is TGTGCCTGGGACCCGGGACAGGGCTACGAGCAGTACTTC. It translates to CAWDPGQGYEQYF. Combining the CDR3 with reference TRBV30 and TRBJ2-7 gives the whole variable domain SQTIHQWPATLVQPVGSPLSLECTVEGTSNPNLYWYRQAAGRGLQLLFYSVGIGQISSEVPQNLSASRPQDRQFILSSKKLLLSDSGFYLCAWDPGQGYEQYFGPGTRLTVT.